The next 15 T cell receptor beta chains were all read from a single sample in a study of neurological immune-mediated disorders. One entry per CDR3 protein results from TCRdb running MiXCR on the 5' RACE reads. The data contain more than 45,000 distinct CDR3 sequences, 3% to 3.5% of them singletons. Sequenced material: PBMCs. All receptors come from a middle-aged man with multiple sclerosis.

This clonotype was detected ten times or more. J is TRBJ2-1 and V is TRBV4-2; possible D gene TRBD2, 6 bases. V lost 0 bases and J 5 bases, leaving 23 bases between the germline ends. This CDR3 has 19 amino acids. Germline V CDR1 and CDR2: LGHNA, YNFKEQ. The CDR3 DNA reads TGTGCCAGCAGCCAAGATAAAGGTGATTGGGTGGGGGAGGACAATGAGCAGTTCTTC. Residues: CASSQDKGDWVGEDNEQFF.

In this sample, this clonotype turned up many times. The chain uses TRBV10-1 and TRBJ2-2; the D call may be TRBD1 or TRBD2 (5 bases each). Trimming removed 3 bases at V and 1 base at J, with 9 bases between. The CDR3 covers 15 residues. Germline CDR1 and CDR2: WNHNN and SYGVQD (reference sequence). The CDR3 here is CASSDQRGNTGELFF. As DNA, the CDR3 is TGCGCCAGCAGTGATCAGAGGGGGAACACCGGGGAGCTGTTTTTT.

Many counts were recorded for this clonotype. The chain links TRBV30 to TRBJ1-1; D is unresolved. The CDR3 spans 15 residues. The germline gives CDR1 GTSNPN, CDR2 SVGIG (reference sequence). V gave up 3 bases and J gave up 4 bases, with 18 bases separating them. CDR3 in amino acids: CAWSHLDRDVTEAFF. The CDR3 DNA reads TGTGCCTGGAGCCACTTGGACCGGGATGTCACTGAAGCTTTCTTT.

This clonotype was seen many times. The V gene is TRBV5-6, the J gene TRBJ1-6; 8 bases are shared with TRBD1. The CDR3 has 14 residues. J gave up 11 bases and V 3 bases, and 7 bases lay outside the gene matches. CDR1 is SGHDT, CDR2 YYEEEE, per germline. The CDR3: CASSSQGDLTPLHF. The CDR3 region has the DNA TGTGCCAGCAGCTCACAGGGGGACTTGACACCCCTCCACTTT.

This clonotype was detected ten times or more. The chain couples TRBV20-1 to TRBJ2-5, with 8 bases fitting TRBD2. Germline CDR1 reads DFQATT; CDR2 reads SNEGSKA (reference sequence). The CDR3 totals 17 residues. After removal of 1 base from V and 2 bases from J, the junction contained 12 bases not matched to a gene. CDR3: CSARADGGLAYQETQYF. As DNA, the CDR3 is TGCAGTGCTAGAGCGGACGGAGGACTAGCTTATCAAGAGACCCAGTACTTC.

To note about this clonotype: It may be a read error: a sequence one base away is much more abundant. The rearrangement uses TRBV7-2 and TRBJ2-3; no clear D. The CDR3 has 14 amino acids. The V and J ends lost 0 bases and 7 bases respectively, with 11 bases between them. In germline, CDR1 is SGHTA, CDR2 FQGNSA. In nucleotides, the CDR3 is TGTGCCAGCAGCTTAGCGAACCTTGCATATACGCAGTATTTT. Translating gives CASSLANLAYTQYF.

In this sample, this clonotype turned up many times. V is TRBV7-7 and J is TRBJ2-2, with D tentatively TRBD2 (5 bases). V was clipped by 0 bases and J by 2 bases, with 7 bases between them. The CDR3 consists of 15 residues. Germline lookup yields CDR1 SSHAT and CDR2 FNYEAQ (reference sequence). The CDR3 bases are TGTGCCAGCAGCTTAGCGGGGAGCAACACCGGGGAGCTGTTTTTT. Translating gives CASSLAGSNTGELFF.

This clonotype was seen ten or more times. V and J are TRBV29-1 and TRBJ2-5; D ambiguous. The CDR3 is 11 residues long. Germline values: CDR1 SQVTM, CDR2 ANQGSEA. Deletions cut 5 bases from V and 4 bases from J, with 8 bases between. The CDR3: CSVQPGETQYF. The DNA for the CDR3 is TGCAGCGTTCAGCCGGGAGAGACCCAGTACTTC.

There are many counts of this clonotype. The genes are TRBV10-3 and TRBJ1-2; D unresolved. Per the germline V gene, CDR1 is ENHRY and CDR2 is SYGVKD. The CDR3 totals 12 residues. V was pared by 11 bases and J by 7 bases, with 17 bases between. The CDR3 is CASRTGSLGYTF. DNA of the CDR3: TGTGCCTCCAGGACGGGCTCTCTTGGCTACACCTTC.

This clonotype was observed many times. The chain has TRBV7-9 and TRBJ2-7; 9 positions match TRBD1. V lost 1 base to trimming and J lost 1 base; unmatched junction nucleotides: 17. The CDR3 totals 20 residues. CDR1 and CDR2 from the germline V gene are SEHNR and FQNEAQ (reference sequence). Written as DNA, the CDR3 is TGTGCCAGCAGCTTAGATCTAGGGACAGGGACGCCTAGCGGATCCTACGAGCAGTACTTC. It yields the protein CASSLDLGTGTPSGSYEQYF. The variable domain in full, with the rest retrieved from reference TRBV7-9 and TRBJ2-7, is DTGVSQNPRHKITKRGQNVTFRCDPISEHNRLYWYRQTLGQGPEFLTYFQNEAQLEKSRLLSDRFSAERPKGSFSTLEIQRTEQGDSAMYLCASSLDLGTGTPSGSYEQYFGPGTRLTVT.

This clonotype was detected ten times or more. The gene calls are TRBV20-1 and TRBJ2-5; unclear D gene. Germline V gives CDR1 DFQATT, CDR2 SNEGSKA (reference sequence). CDR3 length: 14 amino acids. Between the trimmed V and J ends, which lost 4 bases and 11 bases, there was a span of 23 bases. The CDR3 loop is CSAIGSTRTQDQYF. In DNA, the CDR3 is TGCAGTGCTATAGGGTCTACCCGGACCCAGGATCAGTACTTC.

This clonotype showed up many times. V gene TRBV6-6 combines with J gene TRBJ1-5, with 8 nucleotides matching TRBD1. This CDR3 region has 15 residues. Germline V gene lookup returns CDR1 MNHNY and CDR2 SVGAGI (reference sequence). V lost 5 bases to trimming and J lost 2 bases; unmatched junction nucleotides: 5. The CDR3, as DNA: TGTGCCAGCAGTCCACAGGGGGTGGGCAATCAGCCCCAGCATTTT. Protein sequence: CASSPQGVGNQPQHF.

The rearrangement links TRBV6-6 to TRBJ2-3; D is possibly TRBD2 (6 bases). The CDR3 totals 15 residues. Per germline, CDR1 MNHNY and CDR2 SVGAGI (reference sequence). The ends were cut back, 3 bases at V and 3 bases at J, with 13 bases in the middle. The CDR3 protein is CASSYGGIDTDTQYF. The CDR3 coding sequence is TGTGCCAGCAGTTATGGGGGGATCGATACAGATACGCAGTATTTT.

This rearrangement joins TRBV27 to TRBJ2-3; D may be TRBD2 (5 bases). This CDR3 spans 15 amino acids. CDR1 is MNHEY and CDR2 is SMNVEV in the germline V gene (reference sequence). V was cut by 2 bases and J by 4 bases, with 13 bases left in between. The CDR3 DNA sequence: TGTGCCAGCAGTTTAAGGAGCGGATTTTCAGATACGCAGTATTTT. Protein: CASSLRSGFSDTQYF.

The chain is built from TRBV7-2 and TRBJ1-4, with D possibly TRBD1 on 6 matching bases. The CDR3 has 15 amino acids. The V gene's germline CDR1 is SGHTA and CDR2 FQGNSA. The ends were cut back, 2 bases at V and 7 bases at J, with 14 bases in the middle. The DNA for the CDR3 is TGTGCCAGCAGCTTATTGGGGGCGGAGGGTGAAAAACTGTTTTTT. It yields the protein CASSLLGAEGEKLFF.